The sequence of this T cell receptor (beta chain) was determined in a study of blood T cell repertoires in COVID-19. Study at large: Nucleic acid was either cDNA or gDNA, and it came from T cells, B-cell-depleted T cells, or PBMCs.

Per the original methods: Amplification of reference gene primers provided the estimated nucleated cell counts. Sequencing used immunoSEQ multiplex PCR; TCRdb keeps in-frame clones, though not all of them. V, J and clone size reflect that table, while D and trimming were determined from the DNA. The sample contains around 230,000 clones, approximately 80% of which appear only once. V was shortened by 0 bases and J by 4 bases, with 14 bases between the two germline ends. Per the germline V gene, CDR1 is SGHKS and CDR2 is YYEKEE (reference sequence). The CDR3 consists of 16 residues. Sample: peripheral blood. The receptor comes from a man between 35 and 55 years old with acute or convalescent COVID-19. The rearrangement joins TRBV5-5 to TRBJ1-3; TRBD1 might be the D (5 bases). As DNA, the CDR3 is TGTGCCAGCAGCTTGGACTGGTCAGGGCTCGGAAACACCATATATTTT. It is translated as CASSLDWSGLGNTIYF.